The 5 T cell receptor beta chains below come from one sample, sequenced in a study of STAT3 mutations in large granular lymphocyte leukemia. Study results and caveats: At least one immunodominant TCR beta clonotype appeared in every T-cell large granular lymphocyte leukemia patient.

Data came from immunoSEQ multiplex PCR; TCRdb stores just in-frame clones and leaves some out. The table lists some 37,000 clones, roughly 84% of them singletons. These receptors lack a known antigen. The sequenced material came from PBMCs. These receptors originate from a human donor with T large granular lymphocyte leukemia. Some clones in this sample may be carry-over from other donors' samples.

This clone was counted between two and nine times. The chain recombines TRBV4-3 with TRBJ2-4; a weak D match, TRBD1 (5 bases). Trimming cost V 0 bases and J 14 bases, with 14 bases left between them. The CDR3 is 13 amino acids. Germline-derived CDR1 and CDR2 are LGHNA and YSLEER. The CDR3 coding sequence is TGCGCCAGCAGCCAAGAGCAGGGAAGCAACAAGTACTTC. This codes for CASSQEQGSNKYF.

V usage is TRBV18 and J usage is TRBJ2-5, with D uncertain. Trimming cost V 2 bases and J 3 bases, with 7 bases left between them. The length of the CDR3 is 13 residues. Germline V gene sequence: CDR1 KGHSH, CDR2 LQKENI. The CDR3 loop is CASSPGFEETQYF. DNA for the CDR3: TGTGCCAGCTCACCAGGTTTTGAAGAGACCCAGTACTTC. The full variable domain, with the rest looked up from reference TRBV18 and TRBJ2-5, is NAGVMQNPRHLVRRRGQEARLRCSPMKGHSHVYWYRQLPEEGLKFMVYLQKENIIDESGMPKERFSAEFPKEGPSILRIQQVVRGDSAAYFCASSPGFEETQYFGPGTRLLVL.

Remarks on this clone: A read error may produce the germline difference seen at one junction end. The chain employs TRBV6-1 and TRBJ1-4; possibly TRBD1 for D (6 bases). The germline V gene has CDR1 MNHNS and CDR2 SASEGT. The CDR3 has 16 amino acids. DNA for the CDR3: TGTGCCAGCAGTGGGGCAGGGGCCCCGACTAGTGAAAAACTGTTTTTT. Translated, it gives CASSGAGAPTSEKLFF.

The rearrangement links TRBV5-1 to TRBJ1-1; no definite D call. This CDR3 spans 14 amino acids. Trimming cost V 3 bases and J 2 bases, with 11 bases left between them. CDR1 is SGHRS and CDR2 is YFSETQ in the germline V gene. This chain's CDR3 is CASSSTTGNTEAFF. CDR3 coding DNA: TGCGCCAGCAGCTCGACGACGGGAAACACTGAAGCTTTCTTT. The full variable domain, its missing parts supplied by reference TRBV5-1 and TRBJ1-1, is KAGVTQTPRYLIKTRGQQVTLSCSPISGHRSVSWYQQTPGQGLQFLFEYFSETQRNKGNFPGRFSGRQFSNSRSEMNVSTLELGDSALYLCASSSTTGNTEAFFGQGTRLTVV.

The chain joins TRBV5-6 to TRBJ1-4; TRBD1 agrees at 9 bases. The germline V gene has CDR1 SGHDT and CDR2 YYEEEE. The CDR3 is 16 amino acids. Trimming removed 2 bases from V and 3 bases from J; junction bases left unmatched: 5. CDR3: CASSFYRGRPNEKLFF. CDR3 nucleotides: TGTGCCAGCAGCTTCTACAGGGGGCGGCCTAATGAAAAACTGTTTTTT.